The source of this TCR beta chain is a study of PD-1 blockade in mismatch repair-deficient tumors (dated by TCRdb to 2017 to 2019). Regarding the complete study: Between late 2013 and late 2016, approximately 90 consecutive patients with about a dozen mismatch repair-deficient cancer types, all previously treated and progressing, were enrolled in the trial. Tumor-associated T cell clones in the peripheral blood of patients responding to PD-1 blockade were tracked using deep sequencing of TCR CDR3 regions. Here is what the overall study found, with its caveats: After pembrolizumab, tumor-resident clones, which were often undetectable in blood before treatment, expanded rapidly and then contracted, generally ahead of radiologic responses.

Sequences GTSNPN (CDR1) and SVGIG (CDR2) are obtained from the germline V gene (reference sequence). Between the V and J ends, shortened by 8 bases and 3 bases respectively, the junction contains 16 bases. The CDR3 has 13 amino acids, counting the end cysteine and phenylalanine. This entry keeps only the CDR3 DNA: 39 bases, framed from base 1. The library was generated by the immunoSEQ multiplex PCR assay. What TCRdb holds here is the immuneACCESS table cut down to in-frame rearrangements. Part of the clones is not present; checked against another copy, under half of the missing clones reflect an unresolved V gene, and the others are unexplained. The sample contains 38,000 or so clones, approximately 84% of them found a single time. Clones ranked in the top ten supply over 3% of the sample. With respect to this clone: The antigen this receptor binds is unknown. No base-level quality is on record; no much larger clone is a single base apart.

For every enrolled patient, mismatch repair deficiency was confirmed by either polymerase chain reaction or immunohistochemistry. TCR sequencing was carried out for three patients who responded to pembrolizumab therapy. The phase II trial prospectively evaluated PD-1 blockade with pembrolizumab in advanced mismatch repair-deficient cancers, independent of tissue of origin. Peripheral blood T cell samples were serially collected before and at multiple times after PD-1 blockade was started. Blood sampling times were expressed in weeks after the first pembrolizumab dose. The origin of this receptor is an adult with mismatch repair-deficient cancer. The V and J genes are TRBV30 and TRBJ1-1; possibly the D gene is TRBD1, per 5 matching bases. Here the sequenced sample was peripheral blood, taken less than 95 weeks after starting pembrolizumab. The DNA is as follows: TGTGCCGGGCAGAGGCGGGGGGACACTGAAGCTTTCTTT. This gives the protein CAGQRRGDTEAFF.